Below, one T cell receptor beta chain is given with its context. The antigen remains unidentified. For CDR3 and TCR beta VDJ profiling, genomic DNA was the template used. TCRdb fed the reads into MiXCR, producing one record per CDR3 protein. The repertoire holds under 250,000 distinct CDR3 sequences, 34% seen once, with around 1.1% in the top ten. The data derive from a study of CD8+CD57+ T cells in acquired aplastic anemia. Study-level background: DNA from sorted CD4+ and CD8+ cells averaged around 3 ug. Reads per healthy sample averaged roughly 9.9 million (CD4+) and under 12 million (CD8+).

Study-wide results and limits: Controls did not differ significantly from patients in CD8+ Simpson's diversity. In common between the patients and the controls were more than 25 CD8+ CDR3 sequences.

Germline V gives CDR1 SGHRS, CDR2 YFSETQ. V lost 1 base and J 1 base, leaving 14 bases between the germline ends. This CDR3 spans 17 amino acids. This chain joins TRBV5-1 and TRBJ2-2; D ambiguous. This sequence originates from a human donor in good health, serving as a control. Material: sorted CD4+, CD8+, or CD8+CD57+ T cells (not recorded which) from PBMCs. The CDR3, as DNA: TGCGCCAGCAGCTTGAGGCAGTCGCGGAAGAACACCGGGGAGCTGTTTTTT. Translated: CASSLRQSRKNTGELFF.